This TCR beta chain appears in the sequencing data of a study of shared clonotypes between healthy human individuals. About the study: For every donor, three CD4 naive, three CD4 memory, two CD8 naive and one CD8 memory plates were used. Points from the study as a whole: Clonotypes not shared had lower generation probabilities than those common to all four donors.

Positively selected for CCR7, the CD45RO-negative cells used as naive CD8 cells excluded terminally differentiated effector memory CD45RA+ cells. About this clone itself: Its antigen is not identified.

There are 15 residues in the CDR3. V lost 7 bases to trimming and J lost 5 bases, with 21 bases between them. Germline CDR1 is SGHTA and CDR2 is FQGNSA. Libraries were prepared by immunoSEQ multiplex PCR; TCRdb keeps only in-frame clonotypes and omits some of them. The sample records about 1,800,000 clones, roughly 94% being singletons. This sequence was found in a man aged 18 to 29 in good health. This chain uses TRBV7-2 with TRBJ2-7; tentative D call: TRBD2 (6 bases). The sequencing sample was made of naive CD8+ T cells sorted from blood. CDR3: CASTHDLGGYNEQYF. CDR3 DNA sequence: TGTGCCAGCACCCATGACCTCGGGGGATATAACGAGCAGTACTTC.